This paragraph covers one T cell receptor (beta chain) sequence. The sample belongs to a study of shared clonotypes between healthy human individuals. From germline, CDR1 is ENHRY and CDR2 SYGVKD. V lost 6 bases and J lost 0, with 8 bases in between. CDR3 length: 14 amino acids. Tens of thousands of T cell genomes (roughly 0.2 ug DNA) went into each sorted-subset replicate. Data came from immunoSEQ multiplex PCR; TCRdb stores just in-frame clones and leaves some out. The sample has about 2.3 million clones; around 93% are singletons. The receptor's source is a man aged 18 to 30 in good health. Some clones in this sample may be carry-over from other donors' samples. The sequencing input was naive CD4+ T cells from PBMCs. Subset defined: CD45RA+ positively selected. V usage is TRBV10-3 and J usage is TRBJ1-4, with D uncertain. In DNA form, the CDR3 reads TGTGCCATCAGCTCACGGACAACTAATGAAAAACTGTTTTTT. This codes for CAISSRTTNEKLFF.